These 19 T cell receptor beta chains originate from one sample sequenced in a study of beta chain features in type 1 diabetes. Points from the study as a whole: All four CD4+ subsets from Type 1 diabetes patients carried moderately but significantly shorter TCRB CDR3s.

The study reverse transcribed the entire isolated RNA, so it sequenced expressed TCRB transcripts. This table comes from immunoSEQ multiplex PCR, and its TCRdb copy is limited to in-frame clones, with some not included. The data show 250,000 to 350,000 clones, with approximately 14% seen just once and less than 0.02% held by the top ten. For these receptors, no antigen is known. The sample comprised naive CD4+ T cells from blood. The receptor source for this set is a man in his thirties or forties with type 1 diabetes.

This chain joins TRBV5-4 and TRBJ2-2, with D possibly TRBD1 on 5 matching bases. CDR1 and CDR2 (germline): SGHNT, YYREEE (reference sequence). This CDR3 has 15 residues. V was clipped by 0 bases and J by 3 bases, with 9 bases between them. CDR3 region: CASSLGTPDTGELFF. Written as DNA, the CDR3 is TGTGCCAGCAGCTTGGGGACACCCGACACCGGGGAGCTGTTTTTT.

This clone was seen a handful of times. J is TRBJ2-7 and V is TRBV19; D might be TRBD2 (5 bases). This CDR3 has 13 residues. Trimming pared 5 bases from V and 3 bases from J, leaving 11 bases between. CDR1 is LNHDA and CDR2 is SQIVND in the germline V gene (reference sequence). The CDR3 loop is CASSVNRDYEQYF. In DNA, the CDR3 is TGTGCCAGTAGTGTGAACCGGGACTACGAGCAGTACTTC.

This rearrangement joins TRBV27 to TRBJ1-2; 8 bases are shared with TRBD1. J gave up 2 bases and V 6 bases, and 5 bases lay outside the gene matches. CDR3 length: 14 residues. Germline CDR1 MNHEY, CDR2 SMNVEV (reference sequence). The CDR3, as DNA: TGTGCCAGCAGCCCCAGGGGGCCCAACTATGGCTACACCTTC. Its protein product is CASSPRGPNYGYTF.

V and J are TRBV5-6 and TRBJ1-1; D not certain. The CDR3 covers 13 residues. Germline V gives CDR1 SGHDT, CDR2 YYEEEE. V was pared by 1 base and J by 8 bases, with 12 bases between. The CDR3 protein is CASSLTGEEEAFF. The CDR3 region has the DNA TGTGCCAGCAGCTTGACTGGAGAGGAGGAAGCTTTCTTT.

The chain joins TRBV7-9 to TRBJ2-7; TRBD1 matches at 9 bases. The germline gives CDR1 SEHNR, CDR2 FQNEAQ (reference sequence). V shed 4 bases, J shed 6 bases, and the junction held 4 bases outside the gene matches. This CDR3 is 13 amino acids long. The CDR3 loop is CASSSYRGLEQYF. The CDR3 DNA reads TGTGCCAGCAGCTCTTACAGGGGGCTCGAGCAGTACTTC. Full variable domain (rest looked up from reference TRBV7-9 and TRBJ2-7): DTGVSQNPRHKITKRGQNVTFRCDPISEHNRLYWYRQTLGQGPEFLTYFQNEAQLEKSRLLSDRFSAERPKGSFSTLEIQRTEQGDSAMYLCASSSYRGLEQYFGPGTRLTVT.

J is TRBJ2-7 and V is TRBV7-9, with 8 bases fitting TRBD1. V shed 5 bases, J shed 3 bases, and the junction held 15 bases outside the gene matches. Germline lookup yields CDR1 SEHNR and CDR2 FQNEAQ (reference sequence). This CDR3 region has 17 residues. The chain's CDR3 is CASSVGWVGTGRYEQYF. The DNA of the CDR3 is TGTGCCAGCAGCGTAGGATGGGTGGGGACAGGCCGCTACGAGCAGTACTTC.

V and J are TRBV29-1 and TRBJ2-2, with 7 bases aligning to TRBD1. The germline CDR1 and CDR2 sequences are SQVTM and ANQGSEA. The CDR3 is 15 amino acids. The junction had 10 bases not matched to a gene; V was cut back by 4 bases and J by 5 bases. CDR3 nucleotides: TGCAGCGTTGCCGGTGGGAGCAGGGGGACCGGGGAGCTGTTTTTT. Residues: CSVAGGSRGTGELFF.

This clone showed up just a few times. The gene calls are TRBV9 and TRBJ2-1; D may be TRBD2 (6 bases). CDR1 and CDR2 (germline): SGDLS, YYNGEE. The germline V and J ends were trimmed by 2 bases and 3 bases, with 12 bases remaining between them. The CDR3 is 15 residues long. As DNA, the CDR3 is TGTGCCAGCAGCGTTAGCGGCAGCATCTACAATGAGCAGTTCTTC. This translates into CASSVSGSIYNEQFF.

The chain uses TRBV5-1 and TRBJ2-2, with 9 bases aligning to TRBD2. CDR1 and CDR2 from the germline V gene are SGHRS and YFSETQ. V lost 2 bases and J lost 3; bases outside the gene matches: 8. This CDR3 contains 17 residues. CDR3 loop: CASSFLAGVADTGELFF. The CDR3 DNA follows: TGCGCCAGCAGCTTTTTAGCGGGAGTAGCCGACACCGGGGAGCTGTTTTTT.

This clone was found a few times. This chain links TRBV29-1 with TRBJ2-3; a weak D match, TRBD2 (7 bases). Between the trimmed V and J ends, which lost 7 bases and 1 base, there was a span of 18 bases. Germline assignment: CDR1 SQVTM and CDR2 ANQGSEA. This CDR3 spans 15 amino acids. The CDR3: CSATRGGARTDTQYF. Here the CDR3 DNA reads TGCAGCGCTACAAGGGGGGGGGCACGCACAGATACGCAGTATTTT.

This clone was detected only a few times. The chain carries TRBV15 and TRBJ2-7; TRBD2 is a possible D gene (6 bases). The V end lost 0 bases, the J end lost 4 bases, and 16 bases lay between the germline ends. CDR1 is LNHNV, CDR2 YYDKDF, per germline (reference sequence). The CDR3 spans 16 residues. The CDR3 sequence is CATSRDRRVRGYEQYF. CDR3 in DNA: TGTGCCACCAGCAGAGATAGGAGGGTACGGGGTTACGAGCAGTACTTC.

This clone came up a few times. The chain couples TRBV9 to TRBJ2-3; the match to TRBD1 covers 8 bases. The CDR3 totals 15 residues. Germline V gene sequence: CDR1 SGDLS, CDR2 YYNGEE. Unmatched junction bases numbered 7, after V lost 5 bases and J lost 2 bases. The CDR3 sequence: CASSTTGAYTDTQYF. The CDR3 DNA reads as TGTGCCAGCAGTACGACAGGGGCCTACACAGATACGCAGTATTTT. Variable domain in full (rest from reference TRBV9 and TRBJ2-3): DSGVTQTPKHLITATGQRVTLRCSPRSGDLSVYWYQQSLDQGLQFLIQYYNGEERAKGNILERFSAQQFPDLHSELNLSSLELGDSALYFCASSTTGAYTDTQYFGPGTRLTVL.

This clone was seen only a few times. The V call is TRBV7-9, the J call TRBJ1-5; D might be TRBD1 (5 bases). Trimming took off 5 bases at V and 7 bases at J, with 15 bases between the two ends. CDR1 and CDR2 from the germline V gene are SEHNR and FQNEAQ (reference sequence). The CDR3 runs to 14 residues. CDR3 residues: CASSGGNGGQPQHF. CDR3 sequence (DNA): TGTGCCAGCAGCGGTGGGAACGGGGGGCAGCCCCAGCATTTT. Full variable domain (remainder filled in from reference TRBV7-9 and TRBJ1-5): DTGVSQNPRHKITKRGQNVTFRCDPISEHNRLYWYRQTLGQGPEFLTYFQNEAQLEKSRLLSDRFSAERPKGSFSTLEIQRTEQGDSAMYLCASSGGNGGQPQHFGDGTRLSIL.

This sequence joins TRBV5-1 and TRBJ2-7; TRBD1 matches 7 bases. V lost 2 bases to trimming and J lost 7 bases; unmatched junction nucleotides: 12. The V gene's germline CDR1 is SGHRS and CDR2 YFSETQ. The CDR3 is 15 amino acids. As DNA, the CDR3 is TGCGCCAGCAGCTTTGGACAGGTCGGGACGGGTGAGCAGTACTTC. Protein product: CASSFGQVGTGEQYF.

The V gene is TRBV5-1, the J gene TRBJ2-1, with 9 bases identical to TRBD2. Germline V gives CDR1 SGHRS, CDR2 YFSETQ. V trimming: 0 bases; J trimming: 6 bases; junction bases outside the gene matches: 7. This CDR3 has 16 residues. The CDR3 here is CASSLELGLALNEQFF. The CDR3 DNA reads TGCGCCAGCAGCTTGGAGCTGGGACTAGCCCTCAATGAGCAGTTCTTC. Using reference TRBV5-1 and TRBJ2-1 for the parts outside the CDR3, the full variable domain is KAGVTQTPRYLIKTRGQQVTLSCSPISGHRSVSWYQQTPGQGLQFLFEYFSETQRNKGNFPGRFSGRQFSNSRSEMNVSTLELGDSALYLCASSLELGLALNEQFFGPGTRLTVL.

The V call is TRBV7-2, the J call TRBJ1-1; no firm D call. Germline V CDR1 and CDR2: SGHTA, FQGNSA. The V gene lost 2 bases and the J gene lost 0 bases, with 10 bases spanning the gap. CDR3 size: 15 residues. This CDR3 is CASSLSAFMNTEAFF. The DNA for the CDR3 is TGTGCCAGCAGCTTATCAGCGTTCATGAACACTGAAGCTTTCTTT.

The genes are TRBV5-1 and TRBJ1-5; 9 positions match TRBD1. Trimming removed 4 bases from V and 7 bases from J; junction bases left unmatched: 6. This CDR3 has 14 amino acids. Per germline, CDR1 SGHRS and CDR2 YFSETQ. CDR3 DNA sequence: TGCGCCAGCAGCGGGGGACAGGGTGGCCAGCCCCAGCATTTT. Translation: CASSGGQGGQPQHF.

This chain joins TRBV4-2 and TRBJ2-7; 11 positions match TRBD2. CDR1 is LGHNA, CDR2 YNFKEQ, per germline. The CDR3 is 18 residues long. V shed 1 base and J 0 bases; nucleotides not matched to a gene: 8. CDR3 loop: CASSQAAGTSGASYEQYF. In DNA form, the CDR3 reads TGTGCCAGCAGCCAAGCAGCCGGGACTAGCGGCGCCTCCTACGAGCAGTACTTC.

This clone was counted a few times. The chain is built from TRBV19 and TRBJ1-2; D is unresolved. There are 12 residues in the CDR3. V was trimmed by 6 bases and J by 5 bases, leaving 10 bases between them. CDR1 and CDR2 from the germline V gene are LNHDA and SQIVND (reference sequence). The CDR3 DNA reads TGTGCCAGTAGGTGGGCTGAATATGGCTACACCTTC. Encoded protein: CASRWAEYGYTF.